This T cell receptor beta chain emerged from a study of T cells in localized non-small cell lung cancer. Overall study findings and caveats: Greater blood T cell density accompanied longer overall survival.

Here immunoSEQ multiplex PCR was the method, and the copy in TCRdb shows in-frame clones only, minus some. The sample includes 1,700 or so clones, 36% seen only once; the top ten take about 38%. V was clipped by 1 base and J by 7 bases, with 5 bases between them. Looked up from germline, CDR1 is ENHRY and CDR2 is SYGVKD. This CDR3 region has 12 residues. This clone was seen a few times. Its specificity is not known. This specimen was lung tumor tissue, taken before any cancer treatment. The clonotype originates from a woman between 35 and 75 years old with stage II lung adenocarcinoma. The gene calls are TRBV10-3 and TRBJ2-1; D not resolved. As DNA, the CDR3 is TGTGCCATCAGTGAGTTTCAAAATGAGCAGTTCTTC. Translating gives CAISEFQNEQFF.